Presented here are 7 T cell receptor beta chains from one specimen sequenced in a study of blood T cells in healthy people across ages. Primers used in a second PCR of roughly 6 to 11 cycles were a sample-barcoded 5' primer and a J-beta primer mix. TCRdb re-derived calls from the 5' RACE reads in MiXCR, one entry per CDR3 protein. The sample carries about 1,400,000 distinct CDR3 sequences, roughly 59% recorded once. Sequences were obtained from blood. The receptors were sampled from a man younger than 30 in good health.

The rearrangement joins TRBV7-9 to TRBJ1-2; D perhaps matches TRBD1 (5 bases). The ends were cut back, 0 bases at V and 6 bases at J, with 14 bases in the middle. The CDR3 is 15 amino acids. Germline lookup yields CDR1 SEHNR and CDR2 FQNEAQ (reference sequence). CDR3 sequence: CASSLARGQGNGYTF. DNA of the CDR3: TGTGCCAGCAGCTTAGCACGAGGGCAGGGCAATGGCTACACCTTC.

The chain uses TRBV11-2 and TRBJ1-2, with 9 bases that match TRBD1. Per the germline V gene, CDR1 is SGHAT and CDR2 is FQNNGV. J lost 8 bases, V lost 1 base, and 5 bases had no gene match. This CDR3 comprises 14 residues. The CDR3 DNA follows: TGTGCCAGCAGCTTAGGGGACAGGGTCTGGGGCTACACCTTC. Encoded protein: CASSLGDRVWGYTF. The full variable domain, its missing parts supplied by reference TRBV11-2 and TRBJ1-2, is EAGVAQSPRYKIIEKRQSVAFWCNPISGHATLYWYQQILGQGPKLLIQFQNNGVVDDSQLPKDRFSAERLKGVDSTLKIQPAKLEDSAVYLCASSLGDRVWGYTFGSGTRLTVV.

V usage is TRBV4-1 and J usage is TRBJ1-4, with D maybe TRBD1 (5 bases). Trimming took off 3 bases at V and 8 bases at J, with 13 bases between the two ends. Germline CDR1 is MGHRA and CDR2 is YSYEKL. CDR3 size: 14 residues. The CDR3 DNA is TGCGCCAGCAGCCACAGGGACGGTGGGGAAAAACTGTTTTTT. Translating gives CASSHRDGGEKLFF.

This sequence joins TRBV4-1 and TRBJ2-3, with D hard to call. CDR3 size: 13 residues. Germline lookup yields CDR1 MGHRA and CDR2 YSYEKL. Trimming cost V 9 bases and J 6 bases, with 16 bases left between them. CDR3 sequence: CASSGPKLDTQYF. The DNA of the CDR3 is TGCGCCAGTTCCGGTCCGAAGTTGGATACGCAGTATTTT.

This clonotype was seen a few times. The chain links TRBV4-2 to TRBJ1-2, with unresolved D. The V gene lost 3 bases and the J gene lost 8 bases, with 22 bases spanning the gap. In germline, CDR1 is LGHNA, CDR2 YNFKEQ. The CDR3 contains 16 residues. This CDR3 is CASSQAPSAGSGGYTF. The CDR3 nucleotides are TGTGCCAGCAGCCAGGCCCCCTCGGCAGGCAGCGGAGGCTACACCTTC.

This sequence joins TRBV27 and TRBJ1-4; 8 bases agree with TRBD1. V lost 2 bases to trimming and J lost 8 bases; unmatched junction nucleotides: 7. Germline V lookup: CDR1 MNHEY, CDR2 SMNVEV (reference sequence). CDR3 length equals 15 residues. CDR3 in amino acids: CASSLIGQGHEKLFF. The CDR3 bases are TGTGCCAGCAGTTTAATAGGACAGGGTCACGAAAAACTGTTTTTT.

This chain connects TRBV7-2 to TRBJ2-4; TRBD1 aligns across 10 bases. The V gene end was trimmed by 7 bases and the J gene end by 9 bases; junction bases not matched to a gene: 6. In germline, CDR1 is SGHTA, CDR2 FQGNSA. There are 13 residues in the CDR3. The CDR3 DNA reads as TGTGCCAGCACTAGACAGGGGGCAGGCATTCAGTACTTC. Translation: CASTRQGAGIQYF.